A selection of T cell receptor beta chains follows, all from one sample in a study of blood T cell repertoires in COVID-19. Generated by immunoSEQ multiplex PCR, the TCRdb table keeps only in-frame clones and is missing some. The sample shows 200,000 to 250,000 clones, 80% of them seen only once. What was sequenced was PBMCs or T cells enriched from blood (not recorded which). All receptors derive from a woman between 40 and 55 years old with acute COVID-19. CDR3s include the opening cysteine and the closing phenylalanine or tryptophan.

CDR3aa: CASRLGLAGNTGELFF
v_gene: TRBV19
j_gene: TRBJ2-2

CDR3aa: CASSLRDRGAFF
v_gene: TRBV12-3/TRBV12-4
j_gene: TRBJ1-1

CDR3aa: CASSSGDGSNQPQHF
v_gene: TRBV7-9
j_gene: TRBJ1-5

CDR3aa: CASSPGLDTQYF
v_gene: TRBV11-3
j_gene: TRBJ2-3

CDR3aa: CATSDPGQGTKETQYF
v_gene: TRBV24-1
j_gene: TRBJ2-5

CDR3aa: CSALAGIRSGNTIYF
v_gene: TRBV29-1
j_gene: TRBJ1-3

CDR3aa: CASSLEDRLNTIYF
v_gene: TRBV5-6
j_gene: TRBJ1-3

CDR3aa: CASSHNQGQGRQYF
v_gene: TRBV3-1/TRBV3-2
j_gene: TRBJ2-7

CDR3aa: CASSVPTGGNEKLFF
v_gene: TRBV9
j_gene: TRBJ1-4

CDR3aa: CASSAGTSGGAIQYF
v_gene: TRBV6-4
j_gene: TRBJ2-4

CDR3aa: CASSLPQGSVAFF
v_gene: TRBV27
j_gene: TRBJ1-1

CDR3aa: CASSSPGSPRYNEQFF
v_gene: TRBV7-2
j_gene: TRBJ2-1

CDR3aa: CASSVEGASNEQFF
v_gene: TRBV9
j_gene: TRBJ2-1

CDR3aa: CASSSGSASRNTQYF
v_gene: TRBV5-5
j_gene: TRBJ2-3

CDR3aa: CASSSRESQPQHF
v_gene: TRBV19
j_gene: TRBJ1-5

CDR3aa: CASSLISFGGGNQPQHF
v_gene: TRBV7-9
j_gene: TRBJ1-5